The T cell receptor beta chain described here comes from a study of cytomegalovirus exposure and HLA in healthy donors. Study findings and constraints: The study recorded more than 150 TCR beta chains that were cytomegalovirus-associated.

A word on this clone: Antigen unknown.

The data were produced by immunoSEQ multiplex PCR, yet TCRdb's version contains in-frame clones alone and is incomplete. The sample lists around 190,000 clones; about 82% were seen once. The CDR3 runs to 14 residues. Losses at the gene ends were 5 bases for V and 3 bases for J; bases not matched to a gene: 7. The germline V gene encodes CDR1 SGHDT and CDR2 YYEEEE. This clonotype was obtained from a young woman in good health and CMV-seronegative. Sample: PBMCs. V gene TRBV5-6 combines with J gene TRBJ2-7; 8 bases align to TRBD1. CDR3 DNA sequence: TGTGCCAGCAGTAGGGCGACAGGGGACTACGAGCAGTACTTC. It codes for CASSRATGDYEQYF.